This entry is about one TCR beta chain. What it recognizes is unknown. This may come from a read error, since a much larger clone is one base off. This sample is part of a study of glioma-infiltrating T cells. Study outcomes and limitations: Above-expected tissue-blood divergence occurred in all gliomas, most in low-grade ones. Only very few CDR3 sequences appeared in both tissue and blood.

TCR alpha and beta CDR3 regions were amplified from RNA using iRepertoire nested multiplex PCR. Tissue mRNA or PBMC total RNA, 100-400 ng, went into one-step reverse transcription and amplification. Using its own MiXCR run on the multiplex PCR reads, TCRdb lists one record per CDR3 protein. Here the sample spans under 150,000 distinct CDR3 sequences, around 25% being singletons. CDR1 LNHNV and CDR2 YYDKDF come from the germline V gene (reference sequence). The CDR3 runs to 15 residues. The sample consisted of glioma tissue, nonneoplastic brain tissue, or PBMCs (not recorded which). The V and J genes are TRBV15 and TRBJ1-1; D is undetermined. The origin of this receptor is a human donor with low-grade glioma or glioblastoma, undergoing nonglioma brain surgery, or in good health (not recorded which). In DNA form, the CDR3 reads TGTGCCACCAGCAGAGATTCGGGTAATTTGGCTGAAGCTTCCTTT. It is translated as CATSRDSGNLAEASF.